The source of this T cell receptor (beta chain) is a study of T cells in Graves' hyperthyroidism and ophthalmopathy. Study overall: Peripheral blood was obtained at initial diagnosis, preceding any treatment.

TCR beta CDR3 regions were amplified from RNA. HTBI primers were employed in a first-round RT-PCR of the TCR CDR3. TCRdb reprocessed the multiplex PCR reads with MiXCR, giving one entry per CDR3 protein. The sample consists of 300,000 to 450,000 distinct CDR3 sequences, approximately 14% of them appearing once. The V and J ends lost 0 bases and 2 bases respectively, with 2 bases between them. The CDR3 runs to 12 residues. CDR1 is GTSNPN, CDR2 SVGIG, per germline (reference sequence). This clonotype was seen a handful of times. This sequence joins TRBV30 and TRBJ1-3; D gene ambiguous. This TCR was sampled from a woman younger than 35 with Graves' hyperthyroidism that later progressed to Graves' ophthalmopathy. The sample consisted of blood. The CDR3 is CAWSVTGNTIYF. In nucleotides, the CDR3 is TGTGCCTGGAGTGTAACTGGAAACACCATATATTTT. Based on the CDR3 plus reference TRBV30 and TRBJ1-3, the full variable domain is SQTIHQWPATLVQPVGSPLSLECTVEGTSNPNLYWYRQAAGRGLQLLFYSVGIGQISSEVPQNLSASRPQDRQFILSSKKLLLSDSGFYLCAWSVTGNTIYFGEGSWLTVV.